The 10 T cell receptor beta chains listed next were all sequenced from one sample in a study of OX40 agonist ivuxolimab in advanced cancers. Here immunoSEQ multiplex PCR was the method, and the copy in TCRdb shows in-frame clones only, minus some. The repertoire holds about 70,000 clones, around nine tenths seen once, with about 8.3% in the top ten. Sample: CD4+ or CD8+ T cells sorted from blood, taken in a trial of the OX40 agonist ivuxolimab. Every receptor here comes from an adult with an advanced solid tumor such as melanoma, head and neck, liver or kidney cancer.

The chain links TRBV27 to TRBJ1-2; D might be TRBD1 (5 bases). Looked up from germline, CDR1 is MNHEY and CDR2 is SMNVEV (reference sequence). Between the trimmed V and J ends, which lost 5 bases and 6 bases, there was a span of 19 bases. The CDR3 spans 15 residues. CDR3 bases: TGTGCCAGCAGTATTGTCGAGTTAGGGACCCATGGCTACACCTTC. Translation gives CASSIVELGTHGYTF.

CDR3 amino acids: CASSLGTGTYEQYF. In DNA, the CDR3 is TGTGCCAGCAGCTTAGGGACAGGAACCTACGAGCAGTACTTC. V is TRBV7-2 and J is TRBJ2-7; TRBD1 matches 7 bases. Trimming at V came to 1 base and at J to 2 bases, leaving 2 bases not matched to a gene. The CDR3 consists of 14 residues. Germline CDR1 and CDR2: SGHTA and FQGNSA.

The J gene is TRBJ2-3, the V gene TRBV7-9; perhaps TRBD1 as D (6 bases). Germline values: CDR1 SEHNR, CDR2 FQNEAQ (reference sequence). The V gene lost 0 bases and the J gene lost 3 bases, with 13 bases spanning the gap. This CDR3 has 16 amino acids. The chain's CDR3 is CASSLAENRVTDTQYF. CDR3 in DNA: TGTGCCAGCAGCTTAGCGGAAAACAGGGTTACAGATACGCAGTATTTT.

The chain carries TRBV25-1 and TRBJ2-3; the D call may be TRBD1 or TRBD2 (6 bases each). Germline V gene sequence: CDR1 MGHDK, CDR2 SYGVNS. Trimming shortened V by 6 bases and J by 6 bases, and 16 bases separated the two germline ends. The CDR3 spans 14 residues. DNA for the CDR3: TGTGCCAGCAGCGAGGGGGAGGTGTTGGATACGCAGTATTTT. Protein product: CASSEGEVLDTQYF.

The rearrangement joins TRBV27 to TRBJ2-2; D uncertain. This CDR3 contains 12 residues. Germline CDR1 is MNHEY and CDR2 is SMNVEV (reference sequence). The V end was cut by 6 bases, the J end by 3 bases, with 5 bases between. CDR3 bases: TGTGCCAGCAGGGATCACACCGGGGAGCTGTTTTTT. Amino acid sequence: CASRDHTGELFF.

The chain links TRBV7-9 to TRBJ2-4; D gene ambiguous. The CDR3 is 16 residues long. The germline V gene encodes CDR1 SEHNR and CDR2 FQNEAQ (reference sequence). The V end lost 5 bases, the J end lost 0 bases, and 14 bases lay between the germline ends. The CDR3 protein is CASSPTEVVAKNIQYF. DNA of the CDR3: TGTGCCAGCAGCCCCACAGAAGTAGTAGCCAAAAACATTCAGTACTTC.

The CDR3 DNA sequence: TGTGCCAGCAGTCCCAGTAACGAGCAGTACTTC. Amino acid sequence: CASSPSNEQYF. The chain uses TRBV13 and TRBJ2-7; D is undetermined. The V and J ends lost 6 bases and 5 bases respectively, with 8 bases between them. Germline-derived CDR1 and CDR2 are PRHDT and FYEKMQ (reference sequence). CDR3 size: 11 residues.

The rearrangement links TRBV27 to TRBJ1-2, with D hard to call. Trimming removed 7 bases at V and 4 bases at J, with 16 bases between. The germline V gene encodes CDR1 MNHEY and CDR2 SMNVEV (reference sequence). The CDR3 is 14 residues long. The DNA of the CDR3 is TGTGCCAGCATGCCGTGGGGAAAGGGCTATGGCTACACCTTC. Its translation: CASMPWGKGYGYTF.

The V and J genes are TRBV19 and TRBJ2-6; D not resolved. The CDR3 has 18 residues. CDR1 and CDR2 (germline): LNHDA, SQIVND (reference sequence). Deletions cut 7 bases from V and 0 bases from J, with 19 bases between. The CDR3 DNA is TGTGCCAGTACCCCAGAATTCAGCTCGAACTCTGGGGCCAACGTCCTGACTTTC. Translation gives CASTPEFSSNSGANVLTF.

In DNA form, the CDR3 reads TGTGCCAGCAGTGAGCCCGGACAGGGAGGAACTGAAGCTTTCTTT. Protein sequence: CASSEPGQGGTEAFF. The gene calls are TRBV6-1 and TRBJ1-1, with 8 bases that match TRBD1. V was pared by 3 bases and J by 5 bases, with 8 bases of the junction left unmatched. Germline CDR1 is MNHNS and CDR2 is SASEGT. The CDR3 consists of 15 residues.